This T cell receptor (beta chain) was sequenced during a study of CD8 T cells in ankylosing spondylitis. The CDR3 covers 16 residues. CDR1 and CDR2 from the germline V gene are SGHRS and YFSETQ. V was clipped by 4 bases and J by 5 bases; unmatched bases: 9. Study conclusions and caveats: Reports of some motif variants in reactive arthritis synovial fluid and blood predate this one. Reports say disease-linked clones showed up significantly more in matched ankylosing spondylitis synovial fluid. Characteristic of ankylosing spondylitis blood, it appeared, was a TCR beta motif comprising about eight highly homologous variants.

This clonotype was recorded a few times. Antigen specificity is unknown. By quantitative 5'-RACE with molecular barcodes, the TCR beta libraries were made. TCRdb itself ran the 5' RACE reads through MiXCR, one entry per CDR3 protein. The sample has a few hundred thousand distinct CDR3 sequences, about 20% seen once. The gene calls are TRBV5-1 and TRBJ2-3; 11 nucleotides align to TRBD2. The receptor was derived from a female donor with ankylosing spondylitis or in good health (not recorded which). Specimen: blood, either unsorted or a sorted T cell fraction (not recorded which). CDR3 loop: CASSPASLAGGDTQYF. As DNA, the CDR3 is TGCGCCAGCAGCCCAGCCTCCCTAGCGGGAGGAGATACGCAGTATTTT.